This T cell receptor beta chain appears in the sequencing data of a study of PD-L1 blockade in urothelial cancer. Of note for this clone: Its antigen is as yet unknown.

Study-wide findings and caveats: At 3 weeks on treatment, tumor-associated clones expanded more with durable benefit. A below-median TCR clonality in blood before treatment predicted better survival.

The ends lost 5 bases at V and 2 bases at J; junction bases unmatched: 6. The CDR3 covers 15 residues. Germline CDR1 SQVTM, CDR2 ANQGSEA. TCRdb's copy holds only in-frame clones and misses some; the assay was immunoSEQ multiplex PCR. The sample has fewer than 60,000 clones, more than 80% seen once. The time point: pretreatment peripheral blood. This sample comprised PBMCs, obtained around atezolizumab (anti-PD-L1) treatment. The sequence came from a man aged 50 to 59 with urothelial cancer. This sequence joins TRBV29-1 and TRBJ2-3, with 11 nucleotides matching TRBD2. CDR3 nucleotides: TGCAGCGTTAAGACTAGCGGGACCTCCACAGATACGCAGTATTTT. Residues: CSVKTSGTSTDTQYF.